This T cell receptor (beta chain) was identified in a study of T cell repertoires in cytomegalovirus infection. Study as a whole: Public TCR beta signatures indicated both CMV infection and matching HLA type.

The study's findings and limits: The ex vivo response showed dominance by HLA-C-restricted CMV-specific TCR beta clonotypes. Summed frequency of public TCR beta families distinguished CMV carriers with the relevant HLA.

The CDR3 totals 23 residues. Per germline, CDR1 SGHDT and CDR2 YYEEEE. With V trimmed by 3 bases and J by 3 bases, 22 bases remained unmatched. TCRdb re-called the reads through MiXCR, storing one row per CDR3 protein. This sample has 300,000 or so distinct CDR3 sequences, with around 9.6% found just once. This clonotype was picked up a small number of times. Its matching antigen is unknown. Sequencing used PBMCs. This receptor was identified in a human donor in good health (CMV status not recorded). Some clones in this sample may be carry-over from other donors' samples. The V and J genes are TRBV5-6 and TRBJ1-6; 12 bases line up with TRBD1. The CDR3 here is CASSWLGGTGGKRKTVYNSPLHF. CDR3 DNA: TGTGCCAGCAGCTGGTTAGGTGGGACAGGGGGCAAAAGGAAAACCGTCTATAATTCACCCCTCCACTTT.